This passage covers 21 T cell receptor beta chains from one sample sequenced in a study of blood T cell repertoires in COVID-19. The assay was immunoSEQ multiplex PCR, and TCRdb's table has in-frame clones only and misses some. The sample holds about 160,000 clones, 77% seen once. The specimen was peripheral blood. The receptors were sampled from a man between 65 and 80 years old with acute or convalescent COVID-19.

The CDR3 DNA sequence: TGTGCCAGCAGTGCAGGATTTAATGAAAAACTGTTTTTT. This codes for CASSAGFNEKLFF. V is TRBV2 and J is TRBJ1-4; D is uncertain. Germline values: CDR1 SNHLY, CDR2 FYNNEI. Trimming stripped 4 bases from V and 4 bases from J, with 7 bases between. This CDR3 spans 13 amino acids.

The V gene is TRBV28, the J gene TRBJ1-5; maybe TRBD1 (5 bases). Trimming stripped 4 bases from V and 6 bases from J, with 10 bases between. CDR1 and CDR2 from the germline V gene are MDHEN and SYDVKM. CDR3 length equals 13 residues. This chain's CDR3 is CASSSGVAQPQHF. In DNA, the CDR3 is TGTGCCAGCAGTTCGGGGGTGGCTCAGCCCCAGCATTTT.

This clone was detected once. CDR3 sequence reads: CASSLIGGTRETQYF. The CDR3 bases are TGTGCCAGCAGCTTAATTGGCGGGACCAGGGAGACCCAGTACTTC. The chain uses TRBV11-2 and TRBJ2-5; the D gene is possibly TRBD2 (6 bases). From germline, CDR1 is SGHAT and CDR2 FQNNGV. Trimming took 2 bases from V and 5 from J, leaving 15 bases between them. This CDR3 region has 15 residues.

The chain has TRBV5-6 and TRBJ2-3; a weak D match, TRBD2 (5 bases). Between the trimmed V and J ends, which lost 5 bases and 2 bases, there was a span of 18 bases. Germline values: CDR1 SGHDT, CDR2 YYEEEE. The CDR3 is 16 residues long. CDR3 coding DNA: TGTGCCAGCAGACCCGGGGTGAACCGGATCACAGATACGCAGTATTTT. It encodes CASRPGVNRITDTQYF.

This sequence joins TRBV27 and TRBJ1-2; 9 positions agree with TRBD1. The V segment lost 10 bases and the J segment 8 bases; nucleotides outside the gene matches: 14. Germline V CDR1 and CDR2: MNHEY, SMNVEV (reference sequence). This CDR3 has 14 amino acids. The CDR3 loop is CATFAGQGIKGYTF. CDR3 DNA sequence: TGTGCCACCTTTGCCGGACAGGGGATAAAGGGCTACACCTTC.

V gene TRBV6-5 combines with J gene TRBJ1-1, with a possible D match to TRBD1 (5 bases). With 6 bases removed from V and 3 bases from J, the gap between germline ends came to 11 bases. From germline, CDR1 is MNHEY and CDR2 SVGAGI. The CDR3 extends over 13 amino acids. In nucleotides, the CDR3 is TGTGCCAGCAGACTCGACAGCGACACTGAAGCTTTCTTT. Its translation is CASRLDSDTEAFF.

The chain recombines TRBV19 with TRBJ2-2, with 8 positions matching TRBD2. The V and J ends lost 3 bases and 4 bases, in that order; junction bases with no gene match: 13. The germline V gene encodes CDR1 LNHDA and CDR2 SQIVND (reference sequence). The CDR3 has 18 residues. CDR3 in amino acids: CASSISLFGSGSTGELFF. CDR3 nucleotides: TGTGCCAGTAGTATTTCACTTTTCGGGAGCGGGAGCACCGGGGAGCTGTTTTTT.

The rearrangement joins TRBV6-6 to TRBJ2-6; perhaps TRBD1 as D (5 bases). Trimming cost V 7 bases and J 0 bases, with 13 bases left between them. The germline V gene encodes CDR1 MNHNY and CDR2 SVGAGI (reference sequence). The CDR3 totals 16 residues. CDR3 amino acids: CASTKQTASGANVLTF. CDR3 nucleotides: TGTGCCAGCACCAAACAGACAGCCTCTGGGGCCAACGTCCTGACTTTC.

The sample holds one count of this clone. The chain recombines TRBV5-1 with TRBJ1-1; 8 bases align to TRBD1. Germline loops: CDR1 SGHRS, CDR2 YFSETQ. V shed 3 bases and J 9 bases; nucleotides not matched to a gene: 7. The CDR3 is 13 amino acids. The CDR3 sequence is CASSSGTGDKAFF. For the CDR3, the DNA is TGCGCCAGCAGCTCCGGGACAGGAGATAAAGCTTTCTTT.

This chain joins TRBV5-1 and TRBJ2-1; possibly TRBD1 for D (5 bases). The germline V gene has CDR1 SGHRS and CDR2 YFSETQ. This CDR3 spans 15 amino acids. Trimming stripped 4 bases from V and 0 bases from J, with 11 bases between. CDR3 in DNA: TGCGCCAGCAGCCCACAGGTAGCCTCCTACAATGAGCAGTTCTTC. This codes for CASSPQVASYNEQFF.

V usage is TRBV19 and J usage is TRBJ1-2; 10 nucleotides align to TRBD1. Losses at the gene ends were 2 bases for V and 5 bases for J; bases not matched to a gene: 2. CDR3 length equals 14 residues. Germline CDR1 LNHDA, CDR2 SQIVND (reference sequence). The CDR3 sequence is CASSIPGQGYGYTF. The DNA of the CDR3 is TGTGCCAGTAGTATACCGGGACAGGGGTATGGCTACACCTTC.

The chain employs TRBV7-8 and TRBJ1-5; 7 bases are shared with TRBD1. The CDR3 extends over 15 amino acids. The V gene end was trimmed by 5 bases and the J gene end by 7 bases; junction bases not matched to a gene: 11. Germline CDR1 SGHVS, CDR2 FQNEAQ. For the CDR3, the DNA is TGTGCCAGCAGCCCGGGAACAGGGGTCGGGCAGCCCCAGCATTTT. It encodes CASSPGTGVGQPQHF.

V is TRBV1 and J is TRBJ2-1; TRBD2 is the table's D call and was not checked against the DNA. TRBV1 counts as a pseudogene. The CDR3 is 16 amino acids. CDR3 DNA sequence: TGCACCAGCAGCCAAAACAGCGGTGGCTCCTACAATGAGCAGTTCTTC. Protein product: CTSSQNSGGSYNEQFF.

The rearrangement links TRBV2 to TRBJ2-7; 11 bases are a match to TRBD1. In germline, CDR1 is SNHLY, CDR2 FYNNEI. This CDR3 spans 14 amino acids. The V gene end was trimmed by 7 bases and the J gene end by 4 bases; junction bases not matched to a gene: 6. The CDR3 region has the DNA TGTGCCAGCAAAGGGACAGGGGGGAGGTACGAGCAGTACTTC. The encoded protein is CASKGTGGRYEQYF.

The gene calls are TRBV6-4 and TRBJ2-1; D is uncertain. Trimming took 0 bases from V and 5 from J, leaving 8 bases between them. The CDR3 consists of 14 residues. Germline V CDR1 and CDR2: MRHNA, SNTAGT. The CDR3 reads CASSDSGSDNEQFF. The CDR3 nucleotides read TGTGCCAGCAGTGACTCCGGCAGCGACAATGAGCAGTTCTTC.

The rearrangement uses TRBV10-3 and TRBJ2-7; 7 bases agree with TRBD2. The germline gives CDR1 ENHRY, CDR2 SYGVKD. The CDR3 loop spans 14 amino acids. Trimming took 4 bases from V and 3 from J; bases not matched to a gene: 6. CDR3 coding DNA: TGTGCCATCAGTGGAGCGGGAAGCCTCTACGAGCAGTACTTC. It translates to CAISGAGSLYEQYF.

This chain connects TRBV5-1 to TRBJ2-5; 9 bases match TRBD2. With 0 bases clipped from V and 5 bases from J, the junction kept 8 bases outside the gene matches. The CDR3 loop spans 16 amino acids. Germline CDR1 is SGHRS and CDR2 is YFSETQ. In DNA, the CDR3 is TGCGCCAGCAGCTTGGGCCCGGGACTAGCTGGTGAGACCCAGTACTTC. The encoded protein is CASSLGPGLAGETQYF.

The chain carries TRBV28 and TRBJ2-2; no clear D gene. The V end was cut by 3 bases, the J end by 4 bases, with 12 bases between. The CDR3 contains 15 residues. CDR1 and CDR2 from the germline V gene are MDHEN and SYDVKM. The CDR3 DNA follows: TGTGCCAGCAGTTTTACCACAAGTCCCACCGGGGAGCTGTTTTTT. This encodes CASSFTTSPTGELFF.

V gene TRBV28 combines with J gene TRBJ2-7; the match to TRBD1 covers 7 bases. Trimming removed 8 bases from V and 0 bases from J; junction bases left unmatched: 10. This CDR3 has 15 amino acids. Germline V lookup: CDR1 MDHEN, CDR2 SYDVKM. The CDR3, as DNA: TGTGCCAGCCGATCCACAGGGGCCGCCTCCTACGAGCAGTACTTC. This encodes CASRSTGAASYEQYF.

The chain links TRBV2 to TRBJ1-2; D remains ambiguous. CDR3 length: 15 residues. Germline lookup yields CDR1 SNHLY and CDR2 FYNNEI. Deletions cut 0 bases from V and 8 bases from J, with 16 bases between. This CDR3 reads CASSEAIRKPLGYTF. The CDR3 DNA is TGTGCCAGCAGTGAAGCAATACGAAAGCCTCTGGGCTACACCTTC. The full variable domain, completed using reference TRBV2 and TRBJ1-2, is EPEVTQTPSHQVTQMGQEVILRCVPISNHLYFYWYRQILGQKVEFLVSFYNNEISEKSEIFDDQFSVERPDGSNFTLKIRSTKLEDSAMYFCASSEAIRKPLGYTFGSGTRLTVV.

The chain uses TRBV5-4 and TRBJ2-3; 11 bases map to TRBD1. V dropped 3 bases and J dropped 1; count of bases not matched to a gene: 1. The CDR3 contains 15 residues. Per germline, CDR1 SGHNT and CDR2 YYREEE (reference sequence). For the CDR3, the DNA is TGTGCCAGCAGCTGGACAGGGGGCGGCACAGATACGCAGTATTTT. Translated: CASSWTGGGTDTQYF.